The present entry profiles one T cell receptor beta chain with its context. What it binds is not known. A single record per CDR3 protein comes from TCRdb applying MiXCR to the reads. The sample carries about 920,000 distinct CDR3 sequences, less than 40% recorded once. This record belongs to a study of T cell repertoires in cytomegalovirus infection. Background on the study: Both CMV infection and a matching HLA type were indicated by public TCR beta signatures.

General study results and limits: The study found HLA-C-restricted CMV-specific TCR beta clonotypes dominating the ex vivo response.

The CDR3 runs to 15 residues. V lost 0 bases and J lost 4, with 9 bases in between. Germline-derived CDR1 and CDR2 are SGHDN and FVKESK. The chain has TRBV14 and TRBJ2-2; D unresolved. This TCR derives from a human donor in good health (CMV status not recorded). Some clones in this sample may be carry-over from other donors' samples. Material: cultured CD8+ T cells from PBMCs, obtained from culture after CMV antigen stimulation. This CDR3 reads CASSQDLVGTGELFF. The CDR3 DNA is TGTGCCAGCAGCCAAGATCTTGTGGGCACCGGGGAGCTGTTTTTT.